Given below is one T cell receptor (beta chain) in context. These data come from a study of blood T cell repertoires in COVID-19. Whole-study context: PBMCs, B-cell-depleted T cells, or T cells were the source of the cDNA or gDNA that made up the material.

The CDR3 length is 12 residues. V gave up 1 base and J gave up 13 bases; unmatched junction bases: 4. Using immunoSEQ multiplex PCR, the repertoire was profiled, and TCRdb retains in-frame clones only, with some absent. The sample lists about 180,000 clones, 75% to 90% seen once, with around 7% in the top ten. Recruited during active infection, patients (from Seattle) were subsequently followed longitudinally. The V call is TRBV12-3 or TRBV12-4, the J call TRBJ1-2, with 9 bases identical to TRBD1. The material sequenced was peripheral blood. The clonotype was recovered from a woman aged 35 to 49 with COVID-19, enrolled during active disease. The CDR3: CASSLGDRGSTF. The CDR3 DNA sequence: TGTGCCAGCAGTTTAGGTGACAGGGGGAGCACCTTC.